Presented here are 8 T cell receptor beta chains from one specimen sequenced in a study of CD8+ T cells in alopecia areata. Following RNA extraction, reverse transcription yielded cDNA that acted as the sequencing template. Clones were sequenced by immunoSEQ multiplex PCR, and TCRdb holds only the in-frame ones, with some missing. There are approximately 180,000 clones in the sample; 59% occur only once, and approximately 14% lies in the top ten. The source was CD4+ T cells sorted from blood, collected at week 0. Receptors were obtained from a human donor with alopecia areata.

The chain couples TRBV19 to TRBJ1-5, with unresolved D. CDR3 size: 15 residues. Deletions cut 6 bases from V and 1 base from J, with 13 bases between. Germline-derived CDR1 and CDR2 are LNHDA and SQIVND (reference sequence). DNA for the CDR3: TGTGCCAGTAGAGAGGAAGATTCAAGCAATCAGCCCCAGCATTTT. Its protein is CASREEDSSNQPQHF.

This chain joins TRBV7-2 and TRBJ1-1; possible D gene TRBD1, 5 bases. This CDR3 region has 14 residues. Between the trimmed V and J ends, which lost 5 bases and 5 bases, there was a span of 15 bases. Germline V gene sequence: CDR1 SGHTA, CDR2 FQGNSA. CDR3 in amino acids: CASSHPGWGTEAFF. In DNA form, the CDR3 reads TGTGCCAGCAGCCATCCGGGGTGGGGGACTGAAGCTTTCTTT.

This clone came up a few times. J is TRBJ1-2 and V is TRBV30, with D unclear. Per germline, CDR1 GTSNPN and CDR2 SVGIG (reference sequence). V lost 7 bases to trimming and J lost 0 bases, with 3 bases between them. The CDR3 consists of 10 residues. For the CDR3, the DNA is TGTGCCTCAGCTAACTATGGCTACACCTTC. It translates to CASANYGYTF.

The chain recombines TRBV7-9 with TRBJ2-4; TRBD1 matches 9 bases. The trim removed 0 bases at V and 9 bases at J, leaving 15 bases unmatched. The CDR3 spans 18 residues. Germline V lookup: CDR1 SEHNR, CDR2 FQNEAQ (reference sequence). The CDR3 protein is CASSLAEDRDRVRFIQYF. As DNA, the CDR3 is TGTGCCAGCAGCTTAGCTGAGGACCGGGACAGGGTCCGGTTCATTCAGTACTTC.

The chain couples TRBV29-1 to TRBJ1-2; D perhaps matches TRBD1 (6 bases). V lost 3 bases and J lost 4, with 15 bases in between. The germline V gene encodes CDR1 SQVTM and CDR2 ANQGSEA. CDR3 length equals 14 residues. Written as DNA, the CDR3 is TGCAGCGTTGAGGGCGGGGGCCCCGGCTATGGCTACACCTTC. As protein: CSVEGGGPGYGYTF. Full variable domain (outside the CDR3, taken from reference TRBV29-1 and TRBJ1-2): SAVISQKPSRDICQRGTSLTIQCQVDSQVTMMFWYRQQPGQSLTLIATANQGSEATYESGFVIDKFPISRPNLTFSTLTVSNMSPEDSSIYLCSVEGGGPGYGYTFGSGTRLTVV.

This clone showed up just a few times. The genes are TRBV7-2 and TRBJ1-5; D possibly corresponds to TRBD1 (5 bases). Looked up from germline, CDR1 is SGHTA and CDR2 is FQGNSA. The CDR3 extends over 13 amino acids. Trimming pared 2 bases from V and 7 bases from J, leaving 9 bases between. CDR3 region: CASSLQGFQPQHF. The DNA of the CDR3 is TGTGCCAGCAGCTTACAGGGATTCCAGCCCCAGCATTTT.

The chain couples TRBV29-1 to TRBJ2-5; perhaps TRBD1 as D (5 bases). CDR1 is SQVTM and CDR2 is ANQGSEA in the germline V gene. There are 12 residues in the CDR3. V was shortened by 4 bases and J by 5 bases, with 11 bases between the two germline ends. The CDR3 sequence: CSVGAKGETQYF. CDR3 DNA sequence: TGCAGCGTTGGGGCCAAGGGGGAGACCCAGTACTTC.

V usage is TRBV15 and J usage is TRBJ1-6; D unresolved. Germline V CDR1 and CDR2: LNHNV, YYDKDF (reference sequence). The CDR3 totals 17 residues. The V end lost 0 bases, the J end lost 0 bases, and 9 bases lay between the germline ends. This chain's CDR3 is CATSRESSSSYNSPLHF. CDR3 nucleotides: TGTGCCACCAGCAGAGAATCATCGAGCTCCTATAATTCACCCCTCCACTTT. The variable domain in full, completed from reference TRBV15 and TRBJ1-6, reads DAMVIQNPRYQVTQFGKPVTLSCSQTLNHNVMYWYQQKSSQAPKLLFHYYDKDFNNEADTPDNFQSRRPNTSFCFLDIRSPGLGDTAMYLCATSRESSSSYNSPLHFGNGTRLTVT.